This entry features one T cell receptor beta chain sequence. This sample stems from a study of PD-1 blockade in classical Hodgkin lymphoma. All the patients suffered relapse after autologous stem cell transplantation, and brentuximab vedotin exposure differed. Trimming left V 8 bases short and J 4 bases short, with 21 bases between. CDR3 length equals 16 residues. Germline lookup yields CDR1 SGHRS and CDR2 YFSETQ. TCRdb's copy holds only in-frame clones and misses some; the assay was immunoSEQ multiplex PCR. The sample holds about 39,000 clones, 88% seen once. The rearrangement joins TRBV5-1 to TRBJ2-2; TRBD1 might be the D (5 bases). This TCR was recovered from a human donor with classical Hodgkin lymphoma. Sample: peripheral blood mononuclear cells (PBMCs), taken at baseline. The CDR3 DNA is TGCGCCAGTCCCACAGGAGTCCCTCCCCCCACCGGGGAGCTGTTTTTT. Translated, it gives CASPTGVPPPTGELFF.